The next 3 T cell receptor beta chains were all read from a single sample in a study of response to subunit inactivated influenza vaccine (dated by TCRdb to the late 2010s). The intended sense of this specimen's time point label: 45 to 50 days after influenza vaccine administration. To prepare the library, RT-PCR was applied. The reads were generated on an Illumina HiSeq 2500. The public reads were run again by TCRdb, first through fastp at Q25 and then through MiXCR, and only productive beta chains were kept. Under each unique CDR3 protein, matching rows form one entry showing the most common genes and DNA. The sample table contains 450,000 to 500,000 distinct CDR3 sequences; only one count was recorded for roughly 9.8% of them. Of the sample, less than 15% falls within the top ten clones. The source material was PBMCs from blood, sampled around seven weeks after vaccination. The receptors were sampled from a middle-aged man who received an inactivated influenza vaccine. Donor details come from another sample of the same person, matched by shared clones.

The V and J genes are TRBV29-1 and TRBJ2-1; tentative D call: TRBD1 (5 bases). CDR3 length equals 12 residues. Trimming cost V 3 bases and J 10 bases, with 13 bases left between them. Germline CDR1 SQVTM, CDR2 ANQGSEA. CDR3 sequence reads: CSVEGWGQEQFF. In nucleotides, the CDR3 is TGCAGCGTTGAGGGTTGGGGCCAGGAGCAGTTCTTC.

The chain links TRBV29-1 to TRBJ1-1, with D perhaps matching TRBD1 (6 bases). Trimming stripped 7 bases from V and 4 bases from J, with 19 bases between. The CDR3 has 14 residues. Germline assignment: CDR1 SQVTM and CDR2 ANQGSEA. This CDR3 is CSAKGGQGGTEAFF. The CDR3 nucleotides read TGCAGCGCCAAAGGGGGGCAGGGTGGCACTGAAGCTTTCTTT.

In DNA, the CDR3 is TGTGCCAGCAGCTTATCGGCGCGTTATCAAGAGACCCAGTACTTC. Translated, it gives CASSLSARYQETQYF. This chain uses TRBV11-2 with TRBJ2-5; D gene unclear. The length of the CDR3 is 15 residues. Germline lookup yields CDR1 SGHAT and CDR2 FQNNGV. V was clipped by 2 bases and J by 2 bases, with 12 bases between them.